Below are 5 T cell receptor beta chains sequenced from a single sample in a study of Tregs in tolerant kidney transplant recipients. Sequenced by immunoSEQ multiplex PCR; TCRdb stores in-frame clones only, minus some. The sample records more than 90,000 clones, approximately 90% being singletons. Material for sequencing was CD4+ T cells from blood. These receptors came from a human donor in good health.

The chain has TRBV20-1 and TRBJ1-3; D gene uncertain. Trimming cost V 5 bases and J 4 bases, with 6 bases left between them. The CDR3 covers 11 residues. The germline CDR1 and CDR2 sequences are DFQATT and SNEGSKA (reference sequence). As DNA, the CDR3 is TGCAGTGCTCCGAGGGGAAACACCATATATTTT. This codes for CSAPRGNTIYF.

This chain links TRBV5-1 with TRBJ2-7, with D perhaps matching TRBD1 (6 bases). Germline V gene data show CDR1 as SGHRS and CDR2 as YFSETQ. The germline V and J ends were trimmed by 0 bases and 0 bases, with 16 bases remaining between them. The length of the CDR3 is 17 residues. The CDR3: CASSLAGRGDFSYEQYF. The CDR3 coding sequence is TGCGCCAGCAGCTTGGCTGGCAGGGGAGATTTCTCCTACGAGCAGTACTTC. The full variable domain, rest sourced from reference TRBV5-1 and TRBJ2-7, is KAGVTQTPRYLIKTRGQQVTLSCSPISGHRSVSWYQQTPGQGLQFLFEYFSETQRNKGNFPGRFSGRQFSNSRSEMNVSTLELGDSALYLCASSLAGRGDFSYEQYFGPGTRLTVT.

With respect to this clone: The same CDR3 arises from other DNA sequences in this sample as well. V is TRBV5-1 and J is TRBJ2-5; 8 bases agree with TRBD2. Trimming removed 4 bases from V and 2 bases from J; junction bases left unmatched: 4. The germline V gene encodes CDR1 SGHRS and CDR2 YFSETQ. There are 14 residues in the CDR3. DNA for the CDR3: TGCGCCAGCAGCCTCGGGGGGGTACAAGAGACCCAGTACTTC. Its protein is CASSLGGVQETQYF.

V usage is TRBV7-8 and J usage is TRBJ2-7; 8 bases agree with TRBD1. Per germline, CDR1 SGHVS and CDR2 FQNEAQ. V trimming: 1 base; J trimming: 3 bases; junction bases outside the gene matches: 5. CDR3 size: 15 residues. For the CDR3, the DNA is TGTGCCAGCAGCTTAGGGGGGACAGGTTACTACGAGCAGTACTTC. Its translation: CASSLGGTGYYEQYF.

This chain uses TRBV4-2 with TRBJ1-4; D remains ambiguous. The CDR3 sequence is 12 residues long. CDR1 is LGHNA and CDR2 is YNFKEQ in the germline V gene. V lost 4 bases and J lost 8, with 8 bases in between. This CDR3 is CASSPLSEKLFF. The CDR3 DNA is TGTGCCAGCAGCCCGCTTTCCGAAAAACTGTTTTTT.